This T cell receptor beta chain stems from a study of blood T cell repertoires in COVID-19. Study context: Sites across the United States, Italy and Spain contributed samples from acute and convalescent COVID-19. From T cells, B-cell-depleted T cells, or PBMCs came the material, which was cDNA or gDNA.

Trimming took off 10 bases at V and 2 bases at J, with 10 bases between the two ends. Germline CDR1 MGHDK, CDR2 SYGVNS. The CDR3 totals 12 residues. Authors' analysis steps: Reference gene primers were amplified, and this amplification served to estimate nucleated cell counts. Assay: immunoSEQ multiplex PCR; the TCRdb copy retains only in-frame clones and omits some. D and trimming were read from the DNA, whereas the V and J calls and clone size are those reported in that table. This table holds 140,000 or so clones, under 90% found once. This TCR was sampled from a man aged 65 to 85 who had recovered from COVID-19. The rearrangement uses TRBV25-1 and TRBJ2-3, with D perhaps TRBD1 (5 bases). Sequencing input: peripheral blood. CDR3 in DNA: TGTGCCACTCAGGGTGACACAGATACGCAGTATTTT. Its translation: CATQGDTDTQYF.